This T cell receptor beta chain was captured in a study of cytomegalovirus exposure and HLA in healthy donors. Study information: Both the 120 or so validation repertoires and the approximately 700 first-cohort repertoires used the same platform, as reported by a later analysis.

Study outcomes and limitations: In vitro data verified a few CMV-associated chains as specific for CMV antigens. The tendency of first-cohort TCR clusters to co-occur in the 120 or so validation repertoires was the finding of a later analysis. There were over 150 TCR beta chains listed as cytomegalovirus-associated.

Trimming left V 3 bases short and J 3 bases short, with 7 bases between. The germline V gene encodes CDR1 SGHRS and CDR2 YFSETQ. This CDR3 has 12 residues. As for this clone: Its cognate antigen is unknown.

Generated by immunoSEQ multiplex PCR, the TCRdb table keeps only in-frame clones and is missing some. The sample includes 150,000 to 200,000 clones, approximately 89% of them seen just once. Sequencing used PBMCs. This sequence joins TRBV5-1 and TRBJ2-7; D is undetermined. The clonotype originates from a young man in good health and CMV-seropositive. The CDR3 DNA follows: TGCGCCAGCAGCTGGGGTGACTACGAGCAGTACTTC. Translated, it gives CASSWGDYEQYF.